These 29 T cell receptor beta chains share one sample of origin, sequenced in a study of T cells after yellow fever vaccination. TCRdb re-derived calls from the 5' RACE reads in MiXCR, one entry per CDR3 protein. Found here are 500,000 to 650,000 distinct CDR3 sequences, about 13% of them singletons; the top ten hold over 12%. The source was PBMCs, collected on the day of the yellow fever booster vaccination. These receptor sequences come from a man aged 25-45 years who received the YFV17D yellow fever vaccine.

The chain combines TRBV27 with TRBJ2-2; D perhaps matches TRBD2 (6 bases). Germline V gene sequence: CDR1 MNHEY, CDR2 SMNVEV (reference sequence). V was trimmed by 4 bases and J by 5 bases, leaving 14 bases between them. The CDR3 runs to 15 residues. CDR3 protein: CASSSTGRRTGELFF. CDR3 sequence (DNA): TGTGCCAGCAGTTCAACGGGGAGGCGGACCGGGGAGCTGTTTTTT.

J is TRBJ2-1 and V is TRBV7-2, with 7 bases lining up with TRBD2. Trimming removed 3 bases from V and 12 bases from J; junction bases left unmatched: 8. The CDR3 sequence is 13 residues long. Germline V lookup: CDR1 SGHTA, CDR2 FQGNSA. The CDR3 is CASSLGGSLRQFF. Written as DNA, the CDR3 is TGTGCCAGCAGCTTGGGGGGGTCCTTGCGGCAGTTCTTC.

V is TRBV5-1 and J is TRBJ2-1, with D perhaps matching TRBD1 (5 bases). V was cut by 2 bases and J by 0 bases, with 12 bases left in between. The CDR3 has 16 amino acids. Germline CDR1 and CDR2: SGHRS and YFSETQ. CDR3 DNA sequence: TGCGCCAGCAGCTTAAAAGACCAGGGCTCCTACAATGAGCAGTTCTTC. Protein: CASSLKDQGSYNEQFF.

This clonotype was counted a few times. J is TRBJ2-2 and V is TRBV7-9; no clear D gene. V was clipped by 2 bases and J by 4 bases, with 14 bases between them. There are 16 residues in the CDR3. Germline V CDR1 and CDR2: SEHNR, FQNEAQ (reference sequence). The CDR3 reads CASSLWAVGTTGELFF. The CDR3 nucleotides read TGTGCCAGCAGCTTATGGGCCGTAGGCACCACCGGGGAGCTGTTTTTT.

This clonotype has ten or more counts. V usage is TRBV5-1 and J usage is TRBJ1-4; D not resolved. This CDR3 contains 15 residues. Germline loops: CDR1 SGHRS, CDR2 YFSETQ. Trimming stripped 6 bases from V and 0 bases from J, with 12 bases between. CDR3 sequence: CASTWKDATNEKLFF. The DNA of the CDR3 is TGCGCCAGCACGTGGAAGGACGCAACTAATGAAAAACTGTTTTTT.

This clonotype was observed a handful of times. This chain uses TRBV4-3 with TRBJ2-7; D is unclear. CDR1 is LGHNA and CDR2 is YSLEER in the germline V gene. The ends were cut back, 1 base at V and 5 bases at J, with 21 bases in the middle. This CDR3 spans 17 amino acids. The CDR3 bases are TGCGCCAGCAGCCAAGTACTCAGATTAGTGGACCACCACGAGCAGTACTTC. Translating gives CASSQVLRLVDHHEQYF.

This clonotype appeared a few times. The gene calls are TRBV12-3 or TRBV12-4 and TRBJ1-5; no reliable D call. The length of the CDR3 is 12 residues. Trimming pared 3 bases from V and 11 bases from J, leaving 11 bases between. The CDR3 spells CASSFGMESQHF. CDR3 nucleotides: TGTGCCAGCAGTTTTGGGATGGAGTCCCAGCATTTT.

The rearrangement uses TRBV5-1 and TRBJ2-6, with unresolved D. Germline CDR1 reads SGHRS; CDR2 reads YFSETQ. This CDR3 has 18 residues. Trimming took 1 base from V and 1 from J, leaving 15 bases between them. The DNA for the CDR3 is TGCGCCAGCAGCTTGCCCCTTGATACCCAATCTGGGGCCAACGTCCTGACTTTC. Protein sequence: CASSLPLDTQSGANVLTF.

This chain connects TRBV7-2 to TRBJ2-1; D could derive from TRBD1 or TRBD2 (5 bases each). Germline CDR1 reads SGHTA; CDR2 reads FQGNSA. V was cut by 5 bases and J by 8 bases, with 10 bases left in between. The CDR3 covers 12 residues. The CDR3 spells CASSPREYEQFF. Here the CDR3 DNA reads TGTGCCAGCAGCCCCAGGGAGTATGAGCAGTTCTTC.

In its sample, this clonotype was seen a few times. The chain uses TRBV11-2 and TRBJ1-5; D might be TRBD1 (5 bases). The V gene's germline CDR1 is SGHAT and CDR2 FQNNGV. V lost 5 bases to trimming and J lost 6 bases, with 17 bases between them. The length of the CDR3 is 15 residues. The CDR3 sequence is CASSAGPAGGQPQHF. CDR3 DNA sequence: TGTGCCAGCAGCGCAGGCCCGGCTGGGGGTCAGCCCCAGCATTTT. The entire variable domain, with the rest obtained from reference TRBV11-2 and TRBJ1-5, is as follows: EAGVAQSPRYKIIEKRQSVAFWCNPISGHATLYWYQQILGQGPKLLIQFQNNGVVDDSQLPKDRFSAERLKGVDSTLKIQPAKLEDSAVYLCASSAGPAGGQPQHFGDGTRLSIL.

This clonotype was picked up a small number of times. This chain connects TRBV5-1 to TRBJ2-7; possibly TRBD1 or TRBD2 for D (5 bases each). The germline V gene encodes CDR1 SGHRS and CDR2 YFSETQ. The germline V and J ends were trimmed by 0 bases and 6 bases, with 13 bases remaining between them. The CDR3 is 14 amino acids. The CDR3 nucleotides are TGCGCCAGCAGCTTGGAGTCAGGGACGGGCGAGCAGTACTTC. Translation: CASSLESGTGEQYF. Together with reference TRBV5-1 and TRBJ2-7, the CDR3 gives the full variable domain: KAGVTQTPRYLIKTRGQQVTLSCSPISGHRSVSWYQQTPGQGLQFLFEYFSETQRNKGNFPGRFSGRQFSNSRSEMNVSTLELGDSALYLCASSLESGTGEQYFGPGTRLTVT.

The sample holds many counts of this clonotype. The chain carries TRBV19 and TRBJ1-1, with TRBD1 matching over 7 bases. Germline V gives CDR1 LNHDA, CDR2 SQIVND (reference sequence). V trimming: 6 bases; J trimming: 5 bases; junction bases outside the gene matches: 6. The CDR3 is made up of 13 amino acids. The CDR3 region has the DNA TGTGCCAGTAGGACAGGGCGGGTGACTGAAGCTTTCTTT. It specifies CASRTGRVTEAFF.

This clonotype has a handful of counts. The J gene is TRBJ2-7, the V gene TRBV7-2, with D possibly being TRBD1 (5 bases). The germline gives CDR1 SGHTA, CDR2 FQGNSA. The CDR3 length is 15 residues. V was trimmed by 4 bases and J by 2 bases, leaving 15 bases between them. The CDR3 nucleotides are TGTGCCAGCAGCTCCGCTCTAGGGGCGACCTACGAGCAGTACTTC. Translation: CASSSALGATYEQYF.

The chain combines TRBV7-2 with TRBJ1-1; no firm D call. V lost 7 bases, J lost 4 bases, and 13 bases lay in between. The CDR3 loop spans 13 amino acids. The germline gives CDR1 SGHTA, CDR2 FQGNSA. In DNA, the CDR3 is TGTGCCAGCACCATTGATGGGGTCACTGAAGCTTTCTTT. It is translated as CASTIDGVTEAFF.

This clonotype was counted between two and nine times. The chain joins TRBV5-1 to TRBJ2-5; D is ambiguous. V lost 3 bases, J lost 3 bases, and 3 bases lay in between. The CDR3 sequence is 11 residues long. The V gene's germline CDR1 is SGHRS and CDR2 YFSETQ. CDR3 protein: CASSSKETQYF. CDR3 sequence (DNA): TGCGCCAGCAGCTCCAAAGAGACCCAGTACTTC. Full variable domain (rest looked up from reference TRBV5-1 and TRBJ2-5): KAGVTQTPRYLIKTRGQQVTLSCSPISGHRSVSWYQQTPGQGLQFLFEYFSETQRNKGNFPGRFSGRQFSNSRSEMNVSTLELGDSALYLCASSSKETQYFGPGTRLLVL.

The gene calls are TRBV27 and TRBJ2-3; 8 bases are shared with TRBD2. CDR3 length: 16 amino acids. Germline V CDR1 and CDR2: MNHEY, SMNVEV (reference sequence). J lost 1 base, V lost 7 bases, and 10 bases had no gene match. In nucleotides, the CDR3 is TGTGCCAGCACCCCCAGAGCGGGAGACGGCACAGATACGCAGTATTTT. As protein: CASTPRAGDGTDTQYF.

This clonotype was counted a few times. The chain uses TRBV4-1 and TRBJ1-1; D not certain. The germline gives CDR1 MGHRA, CDR2 YSYEKL. The CDR3 contains 14 residues. The V end lost 1 base, the J end lost 5 bases, and 11 bases lay between the germline ends. The CDR3 region is CASSQVLIGTEAFF. CDR3 in DNA: TGCGCCAGCAGCCAAGTATTAATTGGGACTGAAGCTTTCTTT.

In its sample, this clonotype was seen many times. The chain couples TRBV7-2 to TRBJ2-5, with a weak D call TRBD1 (6 bases). Germline V lookup: CDR1 SGHTA, CDR2 FQGNSA. The CDR3 extends over 13 amino acids. Deletions cut 3 bases from V and 7 bases from J, with 12 bases between. CDR3 sequence (DNA): TGTGCCAGCAGCTTGGGATTACAGGGGACCCAGTACTTC. It specifies CASSLGLQGTQYF.

This clonotype was seen a handful of times. The chain is built from TRBV30 and TRBJ2-1; TRBD1 agrees at 9 bases. CDR1 GTSNPN and CDR2 SVGIG come from the germline V gene (reference sequence). The CDR3 has 14 residues. V trimming: 7 bases; J trimming: 2 bases; junction bases outside the gene matches: 6. This chain's CDR3 is CASHRGRAYNEQFF. CDR3 nucleotides: TGTGCCTCACACAGGGGGCGGGCCTACAATGAGCAGTTCTTC.

This clonotype was counted a few times. The CDR3 region has the DNA TGCGCCAGCAGCTTGATGACTAGCGAGAGGGAGACCCAGTACTTC. This sequence encodes CASSLMTSERETQYF. The chain combines TRBV5-1 with TRBJ2-5; 8 bases agree with TRBD2. Trimming took 1 base from V and 5 from J; bases not matched to a gene: 7. Germline CDR1 and CDR2: SGHRS and YFSETQ. CDR3 size: 15 residues.

This clonotype was observed a handful of times. This chain joins TRBV7-2 and TRBJ2-2; TRBD2 might be the D (5 bases). Trimming left V 1 base short and J 6 bases short, with 18 bases between. The V gene's germline CDR1 is SGHTA and CDR2 FQGNSA. The CDR3 is 17 residues long. The CDR3 protein is CASSLGLASNLAGELFF. The CDR3 bases are TGTGCCAGCAGCTTAGGATTGGCTAGCAATTTGGCCGGGGAGCTGTTTTTT.

The V gene is TRBV6-2 or TRBV6-3, the J gene TRBJ2-2; 7 bases map to TRBD2. The CDR3 covers 12 residues. Germline lookup yields CDR1 MNHEY and CDR2 SVGEGT. V shed 6 bases and J 15 bases; nucleotides not matched to a gene: 10. CDR3 nucleotide sequence: TGTGCCAGCAGCCTCCGATCAGGGAGGGTGTTTTTT. This encodes CASSLRSGRVFF.

A few counts support this clonotype. The chain uses TRBV15 and TRBJ2-3; D gene uncertain. The V and J ends lost 2 bases and 2 bases respectively, with 11 bases between them. This CDR3 contains 15 residues. Germline-derived CDR1 and CDR2 are LNHNV and YYDKDF (reference sequence). DNA for the CDR3: TGTGCCACCAGCAGAAGTCCAGGAGACACAGATACGCAGTATTTT. Its protein is CATSRSPGDTDTQYF.

A few counts support this clonotype. The chain is built from TRBV7-2 and TRBJ2-3; 11 bases agree with TRBD2. The CDR3 is made up of 15 amino acids. Germline CDR1 reads SGHTA; CDR2 reads FQGNSA. J was trimmed by 2 bases and V by 7 bases; bases with no gene match: 5. CDR3 nucleotide sequence: TGTGCCAGCAAACGACTAGCGGGATTCACAGATACGCAGTATTTT. It specifies CASKRLAGFTDTQYF. Drawing the rest from reference TRBV7-2 and TRBJ2-3, the complete variable domain is GAGVSQSPSNKVTEKGKDVELRCDPISGHTALYWYRQSLGQGLEFLIYFQGNSAPDKSGLPSDRFSAERTGGSVSTLTIQRTQQEDSAVYLCASKRLAGFTDTQYFGPGTRLTVL.

This clonotype turned up a few times. This sequence joins TRBV11-2 and TRBJ2-3; 9 positions match TRBD2. This CDR3 is 18 amino acids long. Looked up from germline, CDR1 is SGHAT and CDR2 is FQNNGV. V shed 5 bases and J 0 bases; nucleotides not matched to a gene: 12. In nucleotides, the CDR3 is TGTGCCAGCAGCCCCCGCGCCCCGACTAGCGGAAGCACAGATACGCAGTATTTT. It codes for CASSPRAPTSGSTDTQYF.

This clonotype was detected only a few times. The rearrangement uses TRBV4-2 and TRBJ2-3, with no clear D. The germline gives CDR1 LGHNA, CDR2 YNFKEQ. The CDR3 consists of 14 residues. Deletions cut 0 bases from V and 5 bases from J, with 9 bases between. The CDR3 region is CASSQDGREDTQYF. As DNA, the CDR3 is TGTGCCAGCAGCCAAGATGGGCGCGAAGATACGCAGTATTTT.

V is TRBV19 and J is TRBJ2-5; 9 positions match TRBD2. Losses at the gene ends were 4 bases for V and 5 bases for J; bases not matched to a gene: 8. CDR1 and CDR2 from the germline V gene are LNHDA and SQIVND (reference sequence). There are 15 residues in the CDR3. The CDR3 DNA reads as TGTGCCAGTAGTAACATAGCGGGAGTGGTGGAGACCCAGTACTTC. As protein: CASSNIAGVVETQYF. Complete variable domain (other parts from reference TRBV19 and TRBJ2-5): DGGITQSPKYLFRKEGQNVTLSCEQNLNHDAMYWYRQDPGQGLRLIYYSQIVNDFQKGDIAEGYSVSREKKESFPLTVTSAQKNPTAFYLCASSNIAGVVETQYFGPGTRLLVL.

V usage is TRBV7-2 and J usage is TRBJ1-6, with a weak D call TRBD1 (6 bases). The germline gives CDR1 SGHTA, CDR2 FQGNSA. The CDR3 covers 15 residues. Trimming cost V 3 bases and J 8 bases, with 14 bases left between them. The CDR3: CASSFPQGGDSPLHF. The CDR3 DNA sequence: TGTGCCAGCAGCTTTCCACAGGGCGGAGATTCACCCCTCCACTTT.

This clonotype turned up a few times. The V call is TRBV20-1, the J call TRBJ2-1; TRBD2 matches 7 bases. The CDR3 runs to 11 residues. The trim removed 3 bases at V and 10 bases at J, leaving 3 bases unmatched. Germline V gene lookup returns CDR1 DFQATT and CDR2 SNEGSKA (reference sequence). In DNA, the CDR3 is TGCAGTGCTAGTCTAGCGGCCGAGCAGTTCTTC. Protein product: CSASLAAEQFF.